This passage covers 9 T cell receptor beta chains from one sample sequenced in a study of T cells in Graves' hyperthyroidism and ophthalmopathy. Amplified TCR beta CDR3 regions derived from RNA transcripts. HTBI primers were used for first-round RT-PCR of the TCR CDR3. TCRdb independently ran MiXCR on the multiplex PCR reads; one entry per CDR3 protein. The sample contains 400,000 to 600,000 distinct CDR3 sequences, less than 25% of which appear only once. Specimen: blood. These receptors were collected from a man aged 18 to 30 with Graves' hyperthyroidism.

This clonotype appeared many times. The rearrangement joins TRBV12-3 or TRBV12-4 to TRBJ1-2; D uncertain. V lost 6 bases, J lost 5 bases, and 16 bases lay in between. CDR3 length equals 14 residues. CDR3 nucleotide sequence: TGTGCCAGCAGGCCGACTGGCCCCGGGTATGGCTACACCTTC. Translating it yields CASRPTGPGYGYTF.

Concerning this clonotype itself: Just one base apart from a much larger clone, this may be a read error. The rearrangement uses TRBV10-3 and TRBJ1-1; possibly TRBD1 for D (6 bases). The CDR3 length is 13 residues. CDR1 and CDR2 (germline): ENHRY, SYGVKD. CDR3 residues: CAISVKRDTEALF. CDR3 bases: TGTGCCATCAGTGTTAAACGGGACACTGAAGCTCTCTTT.

This clonotype showed up many times. The chain couples TRBV12-3 or TRBV12-4 to TRBJ2-2, with 14 bases fitting TRBD2. CDR3 length: 17 amino acids. Unmatched junction bases numbered 2, after V lost 1 base and J lost 4 bases. In nucleotides, the CDR3 is TGTGCCAGCAGTTTAGGGACTAGCGGGGGGTCCACCGGGGAGCTGTTTTTT. This encodes CASSLGTSGGSTGELFF.

This clonotype was picked up many times. The chain combines TRBV11-3 with TRBJ1-2; tentatively, D is TRBD1 (6 bases). Between the trimmed V and J ends, which lost 1 base and 6 bases, there was a span of 9 bases. The CDR3 is made up of 13 amino acids. Germline V gene lookup returns CDR1 SGHNT and CDR2 YENEEA. CDR3 sequence: CASSLGRGHGYTF. CDR3 nucleotide sequence: TGTGCCAGCAGCTTAGGCAGGGGTCATGGCTACACCTTC. The full variable domain, completed using reference TRBV11-3 and TRBJ1-2, is EAGVVQSPRYKIIEKKQPVAFWCNPISGHNTLYWYLQNLGQGPELLIRYENEEAVDDSQLPKDRFSAERLKGVDSTLKIQPAELGDSAVYLCASSLGRGHGYTFGSGTRLTVV.

This clonotype has ten or more counts. The chain employs TRBV4-2 and TRBJ1-1; 7 bases line up with TRBD1. The CDR3 has 17 residues. Germline V gene lookup returns CDR1 LGHNA and CDR2 YNFKEQ. V lost 5 bases and J lost 0; bases outside the gene matches: 12. CDR3: CASSAYRGGTMNTEAFF. CDR3 nucleotides: TGTGCCAGCAGCGCGTACAGGGGAGGGACAATGAACACTGAAGCTTTCTTT.

This clonotype was detected many times. With a much larger clone just one base away, this may be a read error. V gene TRBV6-1 combines with J gene TRBJ2-5; 9 bases fit TRBD1. This CDR3 comprises 14 residues. Germline V CDR1 and CDR2: MNHNS, SASEGT. CDR3 amino acids: CASSVGQGQETKYF. CDR3 nucleotides: TGTGCCAGCAGTGTAGGACAGGGGCAAGAGACCAAGTACTTC.

This clonotype was seen more than once but under ten times. Being one base from a much bigger clone, this may be a read error. Since the CDR3 does not end with the conserved phenylalanine or tryptophan, this likely comes from a read error. CDR3 amino acids: CASSQGGLTGPGNTIYS. The CDR3 nucleotides are TGCGCCAGCAGCCAAGGAGGCTTAACAGGGCCTGGAAACACCATATATTCT. The chain has TRBV4-1 and TRBJ1-3, with a weak D call TRBD1 (6 bases). Trimming left V 1 base short and J 2 bases short, with 15 bases between. Germline lookup yields CDR1 MGHRA and CDR2 YSYEKL. The CDR3 length is 17 residues.

At least ten counts were recorded for this clonotype. This chain connects TRBV11-2 to TRBJ2-5; D is perhaps TRBD1 or TRBD2 (5 bases each). The V gene lost 1 base and the J gene lost 7 bases, with 16 bases spanning the gap. The CDR3 sequence is 15 residues long. CDR1 and CDR2 from the germline V gene are SGHAT and FQNNGV. CDR3: CASSLAAGRVGTQYF. DNA for the CDR3: TGTGCCAGCAGCTTAGCGGCAGGGAGAGTGGGGACCCAGTACTTC.

There are many counts of this clonotype. The gene calls are TRBV28 and TRBJ1-3; D gene uncertain. V lost 8 bases and J 5 bases, leaving 10 bases between the germline ends. The germline V gene encodes CDR1 MDHEN and CDR2 SYDVKM. CDR3 length: 12 residues. In DNA, the CDR3 is TGTGCCAGCCTAGGCGTACGAAACACCATATATTTT. This codes for CASLGVRNTIYF.